These 4 T cell receptor beta chains originate from one sample sequenced in a study of T cells in Graves' hyperthyroidism and ophthalmopathy. It was RNA transcripts that yielded the amplified TCR beta CDR3 regions. TCR CDR3 regions were first amplified by RT-PCR with HTBI primers. One entry per CDR3 protein, called by TCRdb with MiXCR from the multiplex PCR reads. Counted here are under 400,000 distinct CDR3 sequences, around 15% occurring once; the ten biggest clones make up approximately 19%. The sample taken for sequencing was blood. The receptors were gathered from a woman aged 60 to 75 with Graves' ophthalmopathy.

Many counts were recorded for this clonotype. The genes are TRBV28 and TRBJ2-6; no clear D gene. This CDR3 contains 16 residues. Trimming left V 1 base short and J 0 bases short, with 7 bases between. Per the germline V gene, CDR1 is MDHEN and CDR2 is SYDVKM. In DNA, the CDR3 is TGTGCCAGCAGTTTATTTGGCGTCTCTGGGGCCAACGTCCTGACTTTC. Translated, it gives CASSLFGVSGANVLTF. Using reference TRBV28 and TRBJ2-6 for the parts outside the CDR3, the full variable domain is DVKVTQSSRYLVKRTGEKVFLECVQDMDHENMFWYRQDPGLGLRLIYFSYDVKMKEKGDIPEGYSVSREKKERFSLILESASTNQTSMYLCASSLFGVSGANVLTFGAGSRLTVL.

This clonotype has at least ten counts. V gene TRBV6-1 combines with J gene TRBJ1-5; 7 bases align to TRBD1. Germline assignment: CDR1 MNHNS and CDR2 SASEGT. This CDR3 has 13 residues. With 7 bases clipped from V and 6 bases from J, the junction kept 6 bases outside the gene matches. CDR3 region: CASTPGQVQPQHF. The CDR3 region has the DNA TGTGCCAGCACCCCCGGACAGGTTCAGCCCCAGCATTTT.

There are many counts of this clonotype. The chain employs TRBV11-2 and TRBJ2-1; D is undetermined. V was pared by 7 bases and J by 8 bases, with 15 bases between. This CDR3 comprises 13 residues. Germline CDR1 and CDR2: SGHAT and FQNNGV. As DNA, the CDR3 is TGTGCCAGCAACGTAGCCCATGCCGATGAGCAGTTCTTC. This translates into CASNVAHADEQFF.

This clonotype was counted only a few times. The rearrangement joins TRBV27 to TRBJ2-1; possibly TRBD1 for D (6 bases). The CDR3 covers 12 residues. The germline V and J ends were trimmed by 4 bases and 8 bases, with 9 bases remaining between them. CDR1 is MNHEY, CDR2 SMNVEV, per germline (reference sequence). The CDR3 region is CASSSYRDEQFF. CDR3 nucleotides: TGTGCCAGCAGTTCATACAGGGATGAGCAGTTCTTC.